This is a list of T cell receptor beta chains from one sample in a study of blood T cell repertoires in COVID-19. Profiling relied on immunoSEQ multiplex PCR, and the TCRdb table lists in-frame clones only, not all of them. The sample consists of approximately 150,000 clones, around 90% of them appearing once. The sequenced material came from peripheral blood. Source of these receptors: a human donor in a cohort sampled during active COVID-19. The conserved cysteine and the conserved F or W are not part of the CDR3 here. Each record gives: CDR3 protein, clone size, V gene. Where a row states a size, it is once, few, many or the class of an expanded clone; other rows omit it.

CDR3 protein: ASSDPNQGGYT; clone size: .; V gene: TRBV6-4
CDR3 protein: ASRDTSGAYNEQF; clone size: .; V gene: TRBV5-4
CDR3 protein: ASSLGGVLH; clone size: .; V gene: TRBV6-5
CDR3 protein: ASRAGGSYEQY; clone size: .; V gene: TRBV7-9
CDR3 protein: ASSLRNSPLH; clone size: .; V gene: TRBV27
CDR3 protein: ASSEYRGLPVYT; clone size: .; V gene: TRBV2
CDR3 protein: ASSLGTRAHNEQF; clone size: .; V gene: TRBV3-1/TRBV3-2
CDR3 protein: ASSLTYMNTEAF; clone size: .; V gene: TRBV28
CDR3 protein: ASSDQGNEQF; clone size: .; V gene: TRBV11-3
CDR3 protein: ASSLSDRRKWNQPQH; clone size: .; V gene: TRBV28
CDR3 protein: ASSLETSGSPY; clone size: .; V gene: TRBV7-6
CDR3 protein: ASSAVRGPRYYEQY; clone size: .; V gene: TRBV19
CDR3 protein: ASSLGQGAGYGYT; clone size: .; V gene: TRBV28
CDR3 protein: ASSLAGGSYEQY; clone size: .; V gene: TRBV28
CDR3 protein: ASSFDRVTEAF; clone size: .; V gene: TRBV28
CDR3 protein: ASSLPPTEQF; clone size: .; V gene: TRBV5-1
CDR3 protein: ASTPTGKGSPLH; clone size: .; V gene: TRBV28
CDR3 protein: ASSLNVLAGGNTGELF; clone size: .; V gene: TRBV7-2
CDR3 protein: ASSQDFVRDRGRTGELF; clone size: .; V gene: TRBV4-3
CDR3 protein: ASSLGAGESYNEQF; clone size: .; V gene: TRBV27
CDR3 protein: ASSRDRIQETQY; clone size: .; V gene: TRBV5-4
CDR3 protein: ASTGGGINQPQH; clone size: .; V gene: TRBV6-5
CDR3 protein: ASSGRGSDFNYGYT; clone size: .; V gene: TRBV9
CDR3 protein: ASSEGLSYNEQF; clone size: .; V gene: TRBV7-8
CDR3 protein: ASSQGLRGTITSGGYT; clone size: .; V gene: TRBV4-1
CDR3 protein: ASSVIQNTGELF; clone size: .; V gene: TRBV9
CDR3 protein: ASSFWARGNYGYT; clone size: .; V gene: TRBV5-1
CDR3 protein: ASSFSSGNTIY; clone size: once; V gene: TRBV28
CDR3 protein: ASSAGGRGEQY; clone size: .; V gene: TRBV7-9
CDR3 protein: SVAGARGQTYEQY; clone size: .; V gene: TRBV29-1
CDR3 protein: ASSNQGRQGSSYEQY; clone size: .; V gene: TRBV18
CDR3 protein: AWSVLHSNQPQH; clone size: .; V gene: TRBV30
CDR3 protein: ASSSTAAGGHIPYEQY; clone size: .; V gene: TRBV7-9
CDR3 protein: ASSQDGWGQGPNEQF; clone size: once; V gene: TRBV4-1
CDR3 protein: ASSLHDSPLTEAF; clone size: once; V gene: TRBV27
CDR3 protein: ASSFPRQGANADTQY; clone size: .; V gene: TRBV28
CDR3 protein: ASSQDGGGTGANVLT; clone size: .; V gene: TRBV4-2
CDR3 protein: ASSQDYGRDYT; clone size: .; V gene: TRBV14
CDR3 protein: ASSPPLGAVQPQH; clone size: .; V gene: TRBV28
CDR3 protein: ASSGGRGRLYEQY; clone size: .; V gene: TRBV2
CDR3 protein: ASSQDGGGTGGPSYEQY; clone size: .; V gene: TRBV4-2
CDR3 protein: SVEGQGRDEKLF; clone size: .; V gene: TRBV29-1
CDR3 protein: ASSYSGGAGGYT; clone size: .; V gene: TRBV6-5
CDR3 protein: ASSQAGGRGQETQY; clone size: .; V gene: TRBV3-1/TRBV3-2
CDR3 protein: ATSDYPGTGELF; clone size: .; V gene: TRBV24-1
CDR3 protein: AWSVRGAGEQY; clone size: .; V gene: TRBV30
CDR3 protein: ASSRDNNSPLH; clone size: .; V gene: TRBV7-3
CDR3 protein: ASSQTSGRATEQY; clone size: .; V gene: TRBV11-1